One and the same sample provided the 17 T cell receptor beta chains below, sequenced in a study of T-cell reconstitution after alpha-beta-depleted transplantation in children. A library of TCRbeta sequences, prepared with unique molecular identifiers, was generated. TCRdb itself ran the PCR reads through MiXCR, one entry per CDR3 protein. The repertoire holds 120,000 to 150,000 distinct CDR3 sequences, 7.5% to 9% seen once, with about a sixth in the top ten. The sequencing here drew on PBMCs, mostly from graft donor cells, taken 180 days after TCRalphabeta/CD19-depleted stem cell transplant. The receptors derive from a female patient aged 2-9 years who had a stem cell transplant for congenital amegakaryocytic thrombocytopenia, so the T cells may come from the graft donor.

CDR3 nucleotide sequence: TGTGCCAGCTCACCAATGGGGCCAGACACAGATACGCAGTATTTT. Translating gives CASSPMGPDTDTQYF. The V and J genes are TRBV18 and TRBJ2-3, with a tentative D call TRBD1 (5 bases). Germline CDR1 KGHSH, CDR2 LQKENI. This CDR3 is 15 amino acids long. V lost 2 bases and J 2 bases, leaving 11 bases between the germline ends.

This clonotype has ten or more counts. V gene TRBV20-1 combines with J gene TRBJ1-4; 7 nucleotides line up with TRBD1. The V gene end was trimmed by 6 bases and the J gene end by 7 bases; junction bases not matched to a gene: 11. Per the germline V gene, CDR1 is DFQATT and CDR2 is SNEGSKA (reference sequence). The CDR3 runs to 14 residues. The CDR3 reads CSAEPGQLSEKLFF. Written as DNA, the CDR3 is TGCAGTGCCGAACCGGGACAGCTAAGTGAAAAACTGTTTTTT.

This clonotype was observed a handful of times. The chain joins TRBV6-1 to TRBJ2-1; D gene ambiguous. Trimming cost V 0 bases and J 10 bases, with 16 bases left between them. CDR3 length: 15 amino acids. Germline V gene data show CDR1 as MNHNS and CDR2 as SASEGT. Written as DNA, the CDR3 is TGTGCCAGCAGTGAAGCCACGGGTCCTGCATACGAGCAGTTCTTC. Its translation is CASSEATGPAYEQFF.

Only a few counts were recorded for this clonotype. This chain links TRBV14 with TRBJ2-5, with 10 bases identical to TRBD2. Germline V gives CDR1 SGHDN, CDR2 FVKESK. With V trimmed by 6 bases and J by 4 bases, 8 bases remained unmatched. The CDR3 spans 15 residues. CDR3 coding DNA: TGTGCCAGCAGACTGAGCGGGGGGGCGAGAGAGACCCAGTACTTC. Translating gives CASRLSGGARETQYF.

A few counts support this clonotype. The chain couples TRBV28 to TRBJ1-2; 8 bases line up with TRBD1. The CDR3 extends over 15 amino acids. V shed 6 bases, J shed 3 bases, and the junction held 9 bases outside the gene matches. Germline-derived CDR1 and CDR2 are MDHEN and SYDVKM. CDR3 DNA: TGTGCCAGCAGGCCCGCCGGGACAGGCCACTATGGCTACACCTTC. Protein sequence: CASRPAGTGHYGYTF.

This clonotype has ten or more counts. The chain links TRBV29-1 to TRBJ2-1, with a weak D call TRBD2 (7 bases). The V end was cut by 2 bases, the J end by 1 base, with 15 bases between. The germline gives CDR1 SQVTM, CDR2 ANQGSEA. The CDR3 covers 16 residues. The CDR3 coding sequence is TGCAGCGTTGAAATCCTAGGGGGAGGGTCCTACAATGAGCAGTTCTTC. Amino acid sequence: CSVEILGGGSYNEQFF.

This clonotype appeared many times. V and J are TRBV7-2 and TRBJ1-4; perhaps TRBD1 as D (5 bases). The CDR3 length is 22 residues. V was shortened by 3 bases and J by 3 bases, with 32 bases between the two germline ends. Germline V lookup: CDR1 SGHTA, CDR2 FQGNSA. The CDR3 region has the DNA TGTGCCAGCAGCTTCCGTCCCGGGACTATCAACTCGTACGGTCTTTCTAATGAAAAACTGTTTTTT. Translating gives CASSFRPGTINSYGLSNEKLFF. Filled out from reference TRBV7-2 and TRBJ1-4, the complete variable domain reads GAGVSQSPSNKVTEKGKDVELRCDPISGHTALYWYRQSLGQGLEFLIYFQGNSAPDKSGLPSDRFSAERTGGSVSTLTIQRTQQEDSAVYLCASSFRPGTINSYGLSNEKLFFGSGTQLSVL.

This clonotype was seen at least ten times. V and J are TRBV28 and TRBJ2-5, with 7 bases that match TRBD2. CDR1 is MDHEN, CDR2 SYDVKM, per germline. Trimming took 2 bases from V and 0 from J; bases not matched to a gene: 3. The length of the CDR3 is 15 residues. CDR3 nucleotides: TGTGCCAGCAGTTTAGGCGGGGGTTACCAAGAGACCCAGTACTTC. Its translation: CASSLGGGYQETQYF.

This clonotype was picked up many times. The chain is built from TRBV5-1 and TRBJ2-2, with TRBD2 matching 7 bases. Germline V CDR1 and CDR2: SGHRS, YFSETQ. This CDR3 is built from 17 residues. Trimming removed 4 bases from V and 7 bases from J; junction bases left unmatched: 16. CDR3 sequence: CASSPELARELGGELFF. CDR3 nucleotide sequence: TGCGCCAGCAGCCCCGAACTAGCGCGGGAGCTCGGCGGGGAGCTGTTTTTT.

In its sample, this clonotype was seen many times. The chain joins TRBV3-1 to TRBJ2-3; D not certain. Germline CDR1 and CDR2: LGHDT and YNNKEL (reference sequence). This CDR3 has 16 residues. V lost 4 bases, J lost 2 bases, and 16 bases lay in between. CDR3 DNA: TGTGCCAGCAGCCCGGAGACACCCGGAGACACAGATACGCAGTATTTT. Its protein product is CASSPETPGDTDTQYF.

In its sample, this clonotype was seen many times. This chain uses TRBV20-1 with TRBJ1-1; D might be TRBD1 (5 bases). The CDR3 runs 13 residues. Germline V CDR1 and CDR2: DFQATT, SNEGSKA (reference sequence). The CDR3 sequence is CRGPGTGNTEAFF. CDR3 DNA sequence: TGCAGGGGACCTGGGACGGGGAACACTGAAGCTTTCTTT.

The V call is TRBV3-1, the J call TRBJ1-5; D unresolved. CDR1 is LGHDT and CDR2 is YNNKEL in the germline V gene (reference sequence). The length of the CDR3 is 14 residues. With 0 bases removed from V and 4 bases from J, the gap between germline ends came to 7 bases. CDR3 sequence: CASSQDPGNQPQHF. CDR3 in DNA: TGTGCCAGCAGCCAAGATCCCGGAAATCAGCCCCAGCATTTT.

This clonotype was observed at least ten times. V gene TRBV28 combines with J gene TRBJ1-6; unclear D gene. Looked up from germline, CDR1 is MDHEN and CDR2 is SYDVKM. The V end lost 3 bases, the J end lost 6 bases, and 12 bases lay between the germline ends. The CDR3 has 15 residues. The CDR3, as DNA: TGTGCCAGCAGTTTGATGGAGGGCGTTAATTCACCCCTCCACTTT. This translates into CASSLMEGVNSPLHF. The full variable domain, rest sourced from reference TRBV28 and TRBJ1-6, is DVKVTQSSRYLVKRTGEKVFLECVQDMDHENMFWYRQDPGLGLRLIYFSYDVKMKEKGDIPEGYSVSREKKERFSLILESASTNQTSMYLCASSLMEGVNSPLHFGNGTRLTVT.

In this sample, this clonotype turned up many times. V and J are TRBV9 and TRBJ2-1; perhaps TRBD2 as D (6 bases). V was shortened by 0 bases and J by 7 bases, with 8 bases between the two germline ends. The germline gives CDR1 SGDLS, CDR2 YYNGEE. The length of the CDR3 is 13 residues. CDR3 nucleotide sequence: TGTGCCAGCAGCGTAGTAAGCGGGAATGAGCAGTTCTTC. It yields the protein CASSVVSGNEQFF.

This rearrangement joins TRBV10-3 to TRBJ2-2; 9 nucleotides agree with TRBD2. The germline V gene has CDR1 ENHRY and CDR2 SYGVKD. The ends lost 2 bases at V and 7 bases at J; junction bases unmatched: 5. The CDR3 length is 15 residues. CDR3 bases: TGTGCCATCAGTGAGCGCGGGAGGGCCGGCGGGGAGCTGTTTTTT. It translates to CAISERGRAGGELFF.

This clonotype was seen repeatedly, ten times or more. This chain connects TRBV6-5 to TRBJ2-1; 7 bases are a match to TRBD2. Germline V CDR1 and CDR2: MNHEY, SVGAGI. V shed 7 bases and J 15 bases; nucleotides not matched to a gene: 12. This CDR3 is built from 12 residues. This CDR3 is CASKRWRENRFF. The DNA for the CDR3 is TGTGCCAGCAAACGTTGGCGGGAGAATAGGTTCTTC.

This clonotype turned up a few times. This chain joins TRBV7-6 and TRBJ2-1, with D possibly TRBD2 on 6 matching bases. This CDR3 has 14 residues. The V end lost 2 bases, the J end lost 4 bases, and 9 bases lay between the germline ends. Germline V lookup: CDR1 SGHVS, CDR2 FNYEAQ. CDR3 nucleotides: TGTGCCAGCAGCTTAAACCGGGGGTACAATGAGCAGTTCTTC. Its protein is CASSLNRGYNEQFF.